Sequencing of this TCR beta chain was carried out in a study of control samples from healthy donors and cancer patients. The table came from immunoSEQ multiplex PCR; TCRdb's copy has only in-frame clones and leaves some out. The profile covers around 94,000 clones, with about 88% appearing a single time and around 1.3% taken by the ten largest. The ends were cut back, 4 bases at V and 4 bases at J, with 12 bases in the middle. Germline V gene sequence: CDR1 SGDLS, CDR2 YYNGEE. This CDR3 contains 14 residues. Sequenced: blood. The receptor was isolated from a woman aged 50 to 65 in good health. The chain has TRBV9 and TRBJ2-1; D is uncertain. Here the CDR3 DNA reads TGTGCCAGCAGCCAACCAGGAGATTACAATGAGCAGTTCTTC. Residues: CASSQPGDYNEQFF.